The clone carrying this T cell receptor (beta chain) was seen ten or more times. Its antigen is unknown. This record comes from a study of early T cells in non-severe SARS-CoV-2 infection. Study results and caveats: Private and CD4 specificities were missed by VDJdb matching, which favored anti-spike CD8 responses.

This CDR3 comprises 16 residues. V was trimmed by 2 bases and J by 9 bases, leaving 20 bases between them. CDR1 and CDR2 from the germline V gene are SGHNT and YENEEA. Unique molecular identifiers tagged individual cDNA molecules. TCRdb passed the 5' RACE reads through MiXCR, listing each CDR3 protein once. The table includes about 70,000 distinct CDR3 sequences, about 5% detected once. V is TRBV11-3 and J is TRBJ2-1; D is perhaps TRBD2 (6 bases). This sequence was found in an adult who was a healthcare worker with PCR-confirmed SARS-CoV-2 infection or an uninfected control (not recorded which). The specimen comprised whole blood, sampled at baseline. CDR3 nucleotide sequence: TGTGCCAGCAGCTTACGAGGGAGGCCTCCCCCGGGTGAGCAGTTCTTC. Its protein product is CASSLRGRPPPGEQFF.